A selection of T cell receptor beta chains follows, all from one sample in a study of siplizumab effects on memory and regulatory T cells. TCRdb's copy holds only in-frame clones and misses some; the assay was immunoSEQ multiplex PCR. The profile covers around 100,000 clones, with about nine tenths appearing a single time and 0.13% to 0.15% taken by the ten largest. The source material was CD4+ T cells sorted from blood. These receptors all come from a human donor in good health. Both conserved end residues are part of each CDR3. The D gene is left open where the match is weak. Clone size is stated in some rows and not others, as once, few, many or a class when expanded.

J gene	CDR3 length	D gene	clone size	V gene	CDR3 DNA	CDR3 protein
TRBJ2-7	13	-	-	TRBV2	TGTGCCAGCCTAATGCGGCAGACCTACGAGCAGTACTTC	CASLMRQTYEQYF
TRBJ2-2	15	-	-	TRBV6-1	TGTGCCAGCAGTGAATATCAGGGAAACACCGGGGAGCTGTTTTTT	CASSEYQGNTGELFF
TRBJ1-1	13	-	-	TRBV6-6	TGTGCCAGCAGTTACCTTGACAGCGGTGAAGCTTTCTTT	CASSYLDSGEAFF
TRBJ1-1	13	-	-	TRBV10-3	TGTGCCATCACCCAGGGGAAGAACACTGAAGCTTTCTTT	CAITQGKNTEAFF
TRBJ2-3	12	TRBD1	-	TRBV19	TGTGCCAGTAGTATGCAACAGGGGAAACAGTATTTT	CASSMQQGKQYF
TRBJ1-5	18	TRBD1	-	TRBV7-9	TGTGCCAGCAGCTCTGGACAGGGGGGAGATGGTAGCAATCAGCCCCAGCATTTT	CASSSGQGGDGSNQPQHF
TRBJ2-3	15	-	-	TRBV7-2	TGTGCCAGCAGCTTATCTCTGGGGTTCCCAGATACGCAGTATTTT	CASSLSLGFPDTQYF
TRBJ2-5	14	-	-	TRBV5-1	TGCGCCAGCAGCTTGGAGCCCGGACAAGAGACCCAGTACTTC	CASSLEPGQETQYF
TRBJ1-6	13	TRBD1	-	TRBV5-8	TGTGCCAGCAGGGGGACAGTTAATTCACCCCTCCACTTT	CASRGTVNSPLHF
TRBJ1-3	15	-	few	TRBV5-5	TGTGCCAGCAGCTTGGGGCTATTCTCTGGAAACACCATATATTTT	CASSLGLFSGNTIYF
TRBJ2-3	17	-	-	TRBV15	TGTGCCACCAGCAGAGATTATACAGGTGCTGGGGCAGATACGCAGTATTTT	CATSRDYTGAGADTQYF
TRBJ2-3	15	TRBD1	-	TRBV11-3	TGTGCCAGCAGCTTAAGGACAGGGGTTTCAGATACGCAGTATTTT	CASSLRTGVSDTQYF
TRBJ2-3	14	-	-	TRBV19	TGTGCCAGTAACGGGAGAACTAGCACAGATACGCAGTATTTT	CASNGRTSTDTQYF
TRBJ1-4	16	TRBD1	-	TRBV28	TGTGCCAGCAGTACAGGGGGCCTAGCAACTAATGAAAAACTGTTTTTT	CASSTGGLATNEKLFF
TRBJ2-5	15	-	-	TRBV5-4	TGTGCCAGCAGCGCGCCCGGGACCGAGGTATCGACCCAGTACTTC	CASSAPGTEVSTQYF
TRBJ1-2	13	-	-	TRBV27	TGTGCCAGCAGTTTATCGCAGGGGTCCGGCTACACCTTC	CASSLSQGSGYTF
TRBJ1-2	14	-	once	TRBV5-5	TGTGCCAGCAGCTTGGCTGTAAAGAACTATGGCTACACCTTC	CASSLAVKNYGYTF
TRBJ2-5	16	TRBD2	-	TRBV2	TGTGCCAGCAGTGAACCCTATCGGGGGGGCTGGGAGACCCAGTACTTC	CASSEPYRGGWETQYF
TRBJ1-2	13	TRBD1	-	TRBV6-5	TGTGCCAGCAGTCAGACAGGGTTGAGTGGCTACACCTTC	CASSQTGLSGYTF
TRBJ1-5	16	TRBD1	-	TRBV6-5	TGTGCCAGCAGTTACACCCCGGACAGGGGCAATCAGCCCCAGCATTTT	CASSYTPDRGNQPQHF
TRBJ2-1	16	TRBD2	-	TRBV30	TGTGCCTGGAATGTTCTAGCGGGGGGATACTACAATGAGCAGTTCTTC	CAWNVLAGGYYNEQFF
TRBJ1-2	16	TRBD1	-	TRBV7-3	TGTGCCAGCAGCTCCGGGGTGGGACAGGGAAATTATGGCTACACCTTC	CASSSGVGQGNYGYTF
TRBJ1-5	13	TRBD1	-	TRBV19	TGTGCCAGTAGTATCGGGACAGATCAGCCCCAGCATTTT	CASSIGTDQPQHF
TRBJ2-4	17	TRBD1	few	TRBV19	TGTGCCAGTAGTCCAGGCCCGGGACAGATAGCCAAAAACATTCAGTACTTC	CASSPGPGQIAKNIQYF
TRBJ2-2	15	TRBD2	-	TRBV5-1	TGCGCCAGCCAAGGGGAGGGATTGAACACCGGGGAGCTGTTTTTT	CASQGEGLNTGELFF
TRBJ1-2	14	-	-	TRBV13	TGTGCCAGCAGCCCGGGACGGGGAAATTATGGCTACACCTTC	CASSPGRGNYGYTF
TRBJ1-2	19	TRBD1	-	TRBV28	TGTGCCAGCAGTTCAACCTCCGGGACAGGGCTTATCGTTTTGTATGGCTACACCTTC	CASSSTSGTGLIVLYGYTF
TRBJ1-3	14	-	once	TRBV6-1	TGTGCCAGCAGTGAAGGTCTCCCTGGAAACACCATATATTTT	CASSEGLPGNTIYF
TRBJ1-2	11	-	-	TRBV30	TGTGCCTGGACGGGACTCGGGGGCTACACCTTC	CAWTGLGGYTF
TRBJ1-3	13	-	-	TRBV6-5	TGTGCCAGCAGCCAGACACAAAGAAACACCATATATTTT	CASSQTQRNTIYF
TRBJ1-1	12	-	-	TRBV2	TGTGCCAGCAGTCTGGATCTACCTGAAGCTTTCTTT	CASSLDLPEAFF
TRBJ2-1	16	TRBD2	-	TRBV5-1	TGCGCCAGCAGTGGAGGCGGGCTAGCGGGGGGCAATGAGCAGTTCTTC	CASSGGGLAGGNEQFF
TRBJ1-4	15	-	-	TRBV5-4	TGTGCCAGCAGGGACTACAGCAGCCCCAATGAAAAACTGTTTTTT	CASRDYSSPNEKLFF
TRBJ1-4	15	-	-	TRBV25-1	TGTGCCAGCAGTGAAGGGGGGGGGCCGGGAGAAAAACTGTTTTTT	CASSEGGGPGEKLFF
TRBJ2-5	15	-	-	TRBV7-2	TGTGCCAGCAGCTTGAACTACCTAGTACAAGAGACCCAGTACTTC	CASSLNYLVQETQYF
TRBJ2-4	16	TRBD1	once	TRBV12-5	TGTGCTAGTGGGAGAGGGGGCTTGCTAGCCAAAAACATTCAGTACTTC	CASGRGGLLAKNIQYF
TRBJ2-4	16	TRBD1	-	TRBV5-1	TGCGCCAGCAGCCCAAATACAGGGGAGACCAAAAACATTCAGTACTTC	CASSPNTGETKNIQYF
TRBJ2-1	16	-	-	TRBV6-6	TGTGCCAGTAAGGGGACTGCCGGGGACCGCTACAATGAGCAGTTCTTC	CASKGTAGDRYNEQFF
TRBJ1-1	12	-	-	TRBV27	TGTGCCAGCAGTCCATGGGGGGGTGAAGCTTTCTTT	CASSPWGGEAFF
TRBJ1-6	13	-	-	TRBV18	TGTGCCAATACACGCGGAGTTAATTCACCCCTCCACTTT	CANTRGVNSPLHF